One sample yielded the 16 T cell receptor beta chains listed below, sequenced in a study of blood T cells in healthy people across ages. Using a J-beta primer mix together with a sample-barcoded 5' primer, a second PCR was run for roughly 6 to 11 cycles. TCRdb re-called the 5' RACE reads through MiXCR, storing one row per CDR3 protein. The sample records about 730,000 distinct CDR3 sequences, 43% being singletons. The material sequenced was blood. These receptors all come from a woman aged 60-75 years in good health.

This chain links TRBV4-1 with TRBJ2-5; 8 positions agree with TRBD1. The CDR3 is made up of 15 amino acids. Per germline, CDR1 MGHRA and CDR2 YSYEKL. V lost 4 bases to trimming and J lost 11 bases; unmatched junction nucleotides: 15. CDR3 protein: CASSPDRGTYNEQYF. In DNA form, the CDR3 reads TGCGCCAGCAGCCCTGACAGGGGAACCTACAATGAGCAGTACTTC.

The V call is TRBV20-1, the J call TRBJ2-5, with 14 bases identical to TRBD2. In germline, CDR1 is DFQATT, CDR2 SNEGSKA (reference sequence). After removal of 5 bases from V and 4 bases from J, the junction contained 9 bases not matched to a gene. This CDR3 is 16 amino acids long. As DNA, the CDR3 is TGCAGTGCTCCTAACTCCGGGACTAGCGGGAGAGAGACCCAGTACTTC. Protein: CSAPNSGTSGRETQYF.

This clonotype was observed a handful of times. The chain joins TRBV14 to TRBJ1-1; 12 nucleotides match TRBD1. In germline, CDR1 is SGHDN, CDR2 FVKESK. V gave up 1 base and J gave up 2 bases; unmatched junction bases: 11. The length of the CDR3 is 19 residues. The CDR3 nucleotides are TGTGCCAGCAGCCAAGTTCCATCCGGGACAGGGGGCTTTAACACTGAAGCTTTCTTT. Its protein product is CASSQVPSGTGGFNTEAFF.

The chain recombines TRBV28 with TRBJ2-1; a weak D match, TRBD2 (6 bases). Per germline, CDR1 MDHEN and CDR2 SYDVKM. There are 14 residues in the CDR3. The V end was cut by 6 bases, the J end by 0 bases, with 9 bases between. The CDR3 is CASRASVSYNEQFF. The CDR3 DNA reads TGTGCCAGCAGGGCTAGCGTCTCCTACAATGAGCAGTTCTTC. The whole variable domain, filled in from reference TRBV28 and TRBJ2-1, reads DVKVTQSSRYLVKRTGEKVFLECVQDMDHENMFWYRQDPGLGLRLIYFSYDVKMKEKGDIPEGYSVSREKKERFSLILESASTNQTSMYLCASRASVSYNEQFFGPGTRLTVL.

This clonotype showed up just a few times. The J gene is TRBJ2-5, the V gene TRBV27; 10 bases fit TRBD1. Germline assignment: CDR1 MNHEY and CDR2 SMNVEV (reference sequence). The CDR3 extends over 14 amino acids. After removal of 7 bases from V and 4 bases from J, the junction contained 6 bases not matched to a gene. CDR3 nucleotides: TGTGCCAGCAATAGGGACAGGGGAGGAGAGACCCAGTACTTC. It is translated as CASNRDRGGETQYF.

This clonotype was observed at least ten times. The genes are TRBV29-1 and TRBJ1-5; 10 positions match TRBD1. J gave up 6 bases and V 5 bases, and 7 bases lay outside the gene matches. Per the germline V gene, CDR1 is SQVTM and CDR2 is ANQGSEA. This CDR3 contains 14 residues. Written as DNA, the CDR3 is TGCAGCGTTAGACAGGGGGCCCCCGGTCAGCCCCAGCATTTT. Its protein is CSVRQGAPGQPQHF.

The V and J genes are TRBV12-3 or TRBV12-4 and TRBJ2-1; 11 bases fit TRBD2. The J segment lost 5 bases and the V segment lost 7 bases, leaving 7 bases of the junction unmatched. This CDR3 is built from 15 residues. The CDR3 region is CASTSRLAGHNEQFF. As DNA, the CDR3 is TGTGCCAGCACCTCCAGACTAGCGGGACACAATGAGCAGTTCTTC.

The rearrangement joins TRBV20-1 to TRBJ2-3; D gene unclear. This CDR3 spans 12 amino acids. Germline V gene data show CDR1 as DFQATT and CDR2 as SNEGSKA (reference sequence). Deletions cut 7 bases from V and 6 bases from J, with 14 bases between. The DNA of the CDR3 is TGCAGTGTCATGGATTTGGAGGATACGCAGTATTTT. Protein sequence: CSVMDLEDTQYF.

The V and J genes are TRBV7-3 and TRBJ2-7, with D perhaps TRBD2 (6 bases). CDR3 length equals 15 residues. V lost 2 bases and J 6 bases, leaving 17 bases between the germline ends. CDR1 is SGHTA, CDR2 FQGTGA, per germline. CDR3 DNA: TGTGCCAGCAGCTTAGGCTTCGGGGGAGTGGTCGAGCAGTACTTC. This encodes CASSLGFGGVVEQYF.

This chain joins TRBV20-1 and TRBJ1-5, with TRBD1 matching 8 bases. This CDR3 contains 17 residues. CDR1 DFQATT and CDR2 SNEGSKA come from the germline V gene (reference sequence). V was pared by 2 bases and J by 4 bases, with 13 bases of the junction left unmatched. CDR3 amino acids: CSARPPPGQGYNQPQHF. CDR3 DNA sequence: TGCAGTGCTAGACCACCACCAGGACAGGGATATAATCAGCCCCAGCATTTT.

In the case of this clonotype: A clone one base away is much larger, so this may be a read error. V and J are TRBV29-1 and TRBJ2-5; D possibly corresponds to TRBD2 (6 bases). Germline CDR1 and CDR2: SQVTM and ANQGSEA. This CDR3 has 11 amino acids. The V gene lost 7 bases and the J gene lost 4 bases, with 10 bases spanning the gap. In DNA form, the CDR3 reads TGCAGCGGTGCGGAGGGAGAGACCCAGTACTTC. Protein: CSGAEGETQYF.

The V call is TRBV27, the J call TRBJ2-1, with 8 bases matching TRBD2. The CDR3 has 17 amino acids. The V gene's germline CDR1 is MNHEY and CDR2 SMNVEV (reference sequence). V lost 2 bases and J lost 5; bases outside the gene matches: 11. CDR3 region: CASSLLQGLGGNNEQFF. CDR3 DNA sequence: TGTGCCAGCAGTTTACTGCAGGGACTAGGTGGGAACAATGAGCAGTTCTTC.

This clonotype was seen only a few times. This sequence joins TRBV20-1 and TRBJ2-5, with a possible D match to TRBD2 (5 bases). The germline V and J ends were trimmed by 1 base and 2 bases, with 14 bases remaining between them. Germline V gene data show CDR1 as DFQATT and CDR2 as SNEGSKA (reference sequence). CDR3 length: 15 residues. Here the CDR3 reads CSARAPSGRQETQYF. The CDR3 nucleotides read TGCAGTGCTAGAGCGCCCAGCGGTCGACAAGAGACCCAGTACTTC.

This rearrangement joins TRBV11-2 to TRBJ2-5; the D is unclear. V was pared by 4 bases and J by 11 bases, with 20 bases between. Germline CDR1 is SGHAT and CDR2 is FQNNGV. The CDR3 contains 14 residues. The CDR3 sequence: CASSSLRSYNEQYF. DNA of the CDR3: TGTGCCAGCAGCTCCCTCAGATCTTACAATGAGCAGTACTTC.

This clonotype was picked up a small number of times. The chain employs TRBV7-2 and TRBJ2-4; 13 nucleotides align to TRBD2. Germline CDR1 reads SGHTA; CDR2 reads FQGNSA. The CDR3 is made up of 19 amino acids. V lost 5 bases, J lost 2 bases, and 12 bases stayed unmatched. CDR3 coding DNA: TGTGCCAGCAGCCCGCTGGGGACTAGCGGGGCCCCAACCAAAAACATTCAGTACTTC. Translation gives CASSPLGTSGAPTKNIQYF.

This clonotype has a count of ten or more. One junction end does not reproduce the germline sequence, and a read error may be involved. V usage is TRBV29-1 and J usage is TRBJ2-7; 9 nucleotides line up with TRBD2. Germline CDR1 and CDR2: SQVTM and ANQGSEA. The CDR3 has 12 residues. CDR3 DNA: TGCACCGTTAGCGGGAGCTCCGGCGAGCAGTACTTC. This sequence encodes CTVSGSSGEQYF.